This T cell receptor beta chain was sequenced in a study of Graves' ophthalmopathy and Graves' hyperthyroidism. Diagnosis relied on clinical symptoms, serum thyroxine, TRAb, thyroid ultrasound and orbital computed tomography. General study results and limits: The authors also found most expanded thyroid clonotypes above 0.001 frequency in blood.

The germline gives CDR1 MNHNS, CDR2 SASEGT. The CDR3 has 16 residues. V was pared by 2 bases and J by 1 base, with 12 bases between. Amplification from RNA transcripts yielded the TCR beta CDR3 regions. HTBI primers were employed in first-round RT-PCR, then a second-round multiplex PCR followed. TCRdb redid the calling of the multiplex PCR reads with MiXCR, one entry per CDR3 protein. The sample contains around 400,000 distinct CDR3 sequences, around 21% of which appear only once. Ten or more counts support this clonotype. Its antigen is not identified. The specimen sequenced was peripheral blood. The rearrangement joins TRBV6-1 to TRBJ1-5; D remains unclear. The TCR was taken from a woman between 18 and 29 years old with stable Graves' hyperthyroidism. CDR3 residues: CASSERDWISNQPQHF. The CDR3 DNA follows: TGTGCCAGCAGTGAAAGGGATTGGATAAGCAATCAGCCCCAGCATTTT.